The clone carrying this TCR beta chain was seen once. The data derive from a study of cytomegalovirus exposure and HLA in healthy donors. It was with 60 Vbeta and 13 Jbeta primers that the PCR ran. Repertoires were generated with immunoSEQ multiplex PCR, while TCRdb's copy carries only in-frame clones and drops some. Of 100,000 to 150,000 clones listed, roughly 80% are singletons. V lost 4 bases to trimming and J lost 1 base, with 13 bases between them. There are 15 residues in the CDR3. The germline gives CDR1 SGDLS, CDR2 YYNGEE. The receptor was isolated from a man aged 18 to 29 in good health and CMV-seropositive. The rearrangement uses TRBV9 and TRBJ2-3; tentatively, D is TRBD2 (6 bases). Sequencing was done on a sample of PBMCs. In DNA form, the CDR3 reads TGTGCCAGCAGCCCCCCCGGGGGTCGCACAGATACGCAGTATTTT. Its translation is CASSPPGGRTDTQYF.